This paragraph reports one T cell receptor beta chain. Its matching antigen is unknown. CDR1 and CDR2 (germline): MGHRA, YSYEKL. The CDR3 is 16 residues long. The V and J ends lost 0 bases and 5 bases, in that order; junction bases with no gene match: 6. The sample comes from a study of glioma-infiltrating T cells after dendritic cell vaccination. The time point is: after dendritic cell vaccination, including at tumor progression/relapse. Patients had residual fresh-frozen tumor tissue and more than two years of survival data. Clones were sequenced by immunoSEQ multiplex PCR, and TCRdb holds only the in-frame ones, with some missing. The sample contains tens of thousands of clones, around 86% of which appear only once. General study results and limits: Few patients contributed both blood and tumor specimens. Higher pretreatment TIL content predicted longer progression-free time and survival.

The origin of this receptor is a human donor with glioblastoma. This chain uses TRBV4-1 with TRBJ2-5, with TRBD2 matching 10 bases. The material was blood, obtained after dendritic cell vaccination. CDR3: CASSQDRSGGAETQYF. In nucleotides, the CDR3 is TGCGCCAGCAGCCAAGATCGAAGCGGGGGGGCTGAGACCCAGTACTTC.